The T cell receptor (beta chain) under discussion was sequenced for a study of blood T cells in healthy people across ages. This clonotype came up a few times. For the second PCR, which ran for about 6 to 11 cycles, a sample-barcoded 5' primer and a J-beta primer mix were used. TCRdb called the 5' RACE reads again in MiXCR, with one record for every CDR3 protein. The table has about 1.5 million distinct CDR3 sequences, 35% to 45% seen once. The germline CDR1 and CDR2 sequences are DFQATT and SNEGSKA (reference sequence). This CDR3 comprises 12 residues. Sequencing used blood. V usage is TRBV20-1 and J usage is TRBJ1-2; 9 nucleotides agree with TRBD1. The clonotype was recovered from a woman aged 18 to 35 in good health. The CDR3: CKTGGARYGYTF. As DNA, the CDR3 is TGCAAAACAGGGGGCGCCCGCTATGGCTACACCTTC.